This T cell receptor (beta chain) was identified in a study of blood T cell repertoires in COVID-19. Study context: The United States, Italy and Spain provided the acute and convalescent COVID-19 samples.

The CDR3 loop spans 13 amino acids. V was pared by 6 bases and J by 7 bases, with 12 bases between. Looked up from germline, CDR1 is MNHEY and CDR2 is SVGAGI. In the original analysis: Amplification with reference gene primers provided the estimates of nucleated cell counts. Clones were sequenced by immunoSEQ multiplex PCR, and TCRdb holds only the in-frame ones, with some missing. V and J calls and clone size are as listed in that table; D and trimming were resolved from the DNA. The sample records about 170,000 clones, about 80% being singletons. This rearrangement joins TRBV6-5 to TRBJ1-4, with D possibly being TRBD1 (5 bases). This clonotype was obtained from an elderly woman with acute or convalescent COVID-19. Sequences were obtained from peripheral blood. The CDR3 here is CASRPQGLEKLFF. Here the CDR3 DNA reads TGTGCCAGCAGACCTCAGGGACTTGAAAAACTGTTTTTT.